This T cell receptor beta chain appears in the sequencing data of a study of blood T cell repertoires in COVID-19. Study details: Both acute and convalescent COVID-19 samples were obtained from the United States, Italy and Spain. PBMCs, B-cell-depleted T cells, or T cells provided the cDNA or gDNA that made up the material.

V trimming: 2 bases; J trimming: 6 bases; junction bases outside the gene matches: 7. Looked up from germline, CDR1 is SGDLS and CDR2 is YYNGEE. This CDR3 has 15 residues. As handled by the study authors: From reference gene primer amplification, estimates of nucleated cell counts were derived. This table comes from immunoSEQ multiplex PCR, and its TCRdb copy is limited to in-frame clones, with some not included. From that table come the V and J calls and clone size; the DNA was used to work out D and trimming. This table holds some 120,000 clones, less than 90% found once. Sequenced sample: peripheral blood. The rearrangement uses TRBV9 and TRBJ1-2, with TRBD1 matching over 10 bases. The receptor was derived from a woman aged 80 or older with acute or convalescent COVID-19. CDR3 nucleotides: TGTGCCAGCAGCGTGACAGGGGGCGCGTTTGATGGCTACACCTTC. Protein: CASSVTGGAFDGYTF.